This entry lists 27 T cell receptor beta chains sequenced from one sample in a study of sequential checkpoint blockade in melanoma. This table comes from immunoSEQ multiplex PCR, and its TCRdb copy is limited to in-frame clones, with some not included. The sample lists 5,500 to 9,000 clones; over 25% were seen once. Treatment: randomized to nivolumab then ipilimumab (arm A) or the reverse (arm B). This specimen was tumor tissue (inferred from file names), taken from a patient given nivolumab and ipilimumab in sequence. The receptor source for this set is a human donor with melanoma.

The chain uses TRBV5-1 and TRBJ2-6; the D is unclear. Germline V gene lookup returns CDR1 SGHRS and CDR2 YFSETQ. CDR3 length equals 16 residues. V was pared by 6 bases and J by 0 bases, with 13 bases between. CDR3 sequence: CASTPSPNSGANVLTF. CDR3 nucleotides: TGCGCCAGCACCCCATCACCGAACTCTGGGGCCAACGTCCTGACTTTC.

The chain's CDR3 is CASSTGQKGETQYF. The CDR3, as DNA: TGCGCCAGCAGCACCGGACAGAAGGGGGAGACCCAGTACTTC. This sequence joins TRBV5-1 and TRBJ2-5; possible D gene TRBD1, 6 bases. The germline V gene has CDR1 SGHRS and CDR2 YFSETQ. The CDR3 length is 14 residues. The ends were cut back, 4 bases at V and 5 bases at J, with 15 bases in the middle.

This clone turned up a few times. V is TRBV18 and J is TRBJ2-7; 7 nucleotides align to TRBD1. The germline V gene has CDR1 KGHSH and CDR2 LQKENI. The CDR3 is 16 amino acids. V gave up 2 bases and J gave up 5 bases; unmatched junction bases: 12. CDR3 sequence reads: CASSPVGGDRAHEQYF. CDR3 nucleotides: TGTGCCAGCTCACCAGTAGGAGGAGACAGGGCCCACGAGCAGTACTTC.

V gene TRBV6-8 combines with J gene TRBJ2-7; TRBD2 aligns across 9 bases. Losses at the gene ends were 10 bases for V and 3 bases for J; bases not matched to a gene: 16. The CDR3 runs 16 residues. The germline V gene encodes CDR1 MNHGY and CDR2 SAAAGT. In nucleotides, the CDR3 is TGTGCCATCAGCGATTTGTCGTGGCGGGAGGGCTACGAGCAGTACTTC. It yields the protein CAISDLSWREGYEQYF.

This chain connects TRBV19 to TRBJ2-1, with 7 bases fitting TRBD2. Germline-derived CDR1 and CDR2 are LNHDA and SQIVND (reference sequence). CDR3 length equals 14 residues. Losses at the gene ends were 3 bases for V and 9 bases for J; bases not matched to a gene: 8. CDR3 nucleotide sequence: TGTGCCAGTAGTATTGCGGGAGTATGGAGTGAGCAGTTCTTC. It specifies CASSIAGVWSEQFF.

The chain uses TRBV5-1 and TRBJ2-7; the D gene is possibly TRBD2 (6 bases). The CDR3 runs to 15 residues. V was trimmed by 0 bases and J by 6 bases, leaving 16 bases between them. Germline V lookup: CDR1 SGHRS, CDR2 YFSETQ. The CDR3 coding sequence is TGCGCCAGCAGCTTGGCTCTAGCGCGGGGCGGCGAGCAGTACTTC. It encodes CASSLALARGGEQYF.

This clone was recorded at least ten times. This chain uses TRBV7-2 with TRBJ1-1; D unresolved. In germline, CDR1 is SGHTA, CDR2 FQGNSA. The CDR3 runs to 13 residues. The V gene lost 5 bases and the J gene lost 3 bases, with 10 bases spanning the gap. CDR3 in amino acids: CASSTQADTEAFF. The CDR3 nucleotides read TGTGCCAGCAGCACCCAAGCGGACACTGAAGCTTTCTTT.

In DNA form, the CDR3 reads TGTGCCAGCAGCCCCAAATCGGGCCGGATCGAAGAGACCCAGTACTTC. It translates to CASSPKSGRIEETQYF. This chain uses TRBV11-3 with TRBJ2-5; unclear D gene. The germline CDR1 and CDR2 sequences are SGHNT and YENEEA. With 5 bases removed from V and 3 bases from J, the gap between germline ends came to 19 bases. The CDR3 runs 16 residues. Full variable domain (outside the CDR3, taken from reference TRBV11-3 and TRBJ2-5): EAGVVQSPRYKIIEKKQPVAFWCNPISGHNTLYWYLQNLGQGPELLIRYENEEAVDDSQLPKDRFSAERLKGVDSTLKIQPAELGDSAVYLCASSPKSGRIEETQYFGPGTRLLVL.

The J gene is TRBJ2-2, the V gene TRBV29-1; weak D call: TRBD2 (7 bases). This CDR3 region has 14 residues. Trimming removed 5 bases at V and 4 bases at J, with 14 bases between. Germline values: CDR1 SQVTM, CDR2 ANQGSEA. CDR3 bases: TGCAGCGTTTCACGGGGGGCGCGCACCGGGGAGCTGTTTTTT. This encodes CSVSRGARTGELFF.

The chain uses TRBV29-1 and TRBJ2-7; D might be TRBD1 (6 bases). Germline assignment: CDR1 SQVTM and CDR2 ANQGSEA. The V gene lost 2 bases and the J gene lost 3 bases, with 8 bases spanning the gap. The CDR3 is 12 amino acids. CDR3 bases: TGCAGCGTTGAAATGGACAGCTACGAGCAGTACTTC. Translation: CSVEMDSYEQYF.

This clone was recorded at least ten times. V is TRBV11-3 and J is TRBJ1-3; D call uncertain. CDR1 SGHNT and CDR2 YENEEA come from the germline V gene. V dropped 5 bases and J dropped 4 bases, with 12 bases sitting between them. The CDR3 covers 14 residues. CDR3 region: CASSPSTLGNTIYF. CDR3 sequence (DNA): TGTGCCAGCAGCCCATCGACATTAGGAAACACCATATATTTT.

This clone is judged medium-sized. This chain joins TRBV6-8 and TRBJ1-4, with a weak D call TRBD1 (6 bases). Trimming shortened V by 7 bases and J by 3 bases, and 18 bases separated the two germline ends. This CDR3 contains 16 residues. Germline V gene lookup returns CDR1 MNHGY and CDR2 SAAAGT. The CDR3 DNA sequence: TGTGCCAGCAACAAAGTGAAAAAGGGGGCTAATGAAAAACTGTTTTTT. It codes for CASNKVKKGANEKLFF.

This clone was found a few times. The chain is built from TRBV6-8 and TRBJ2-1, with 12 bases that match TRBD2. The junction had 10 bases not matched to a gene; V was cut back by 5 bases and J by 5 bases. The CDR3 is made up of 17 amino acids. Germline CDR1 reads MNHGY; CDR2 reads SAAAGT. DNA of the CDR3: TGTGCCAGCAGTGTTCGACTAGCGGGAGATGGGGACAATGAGCAGTTCTTC. Amino acid sequence: CASSVRLAGDGDNEQFF.

The chain recombines TRBV5-1 with TRBJ2-3, with 8 bases that match TRBD2. The ends lost 0 bases at V and 2 bases at J; junction bases unmatched: 8. Germline lookup yields CDR1 SGHRS and CDR2 YFSETQ. This CDR3 spans 17 amino acids. The CDR3 nucleotides read TGCGCCAGCAGCTTGGAGCCAGCGGGAGAACTCACAGATACGCAGTATTTT. It codes for CASSLEPAGELTDTQYF.

This clone was observed at least ten times. V gene TRBV11-3 combines with J gene TRBJ2-7; 9 bases are a match to TRBD1. This CDR3 is 14 amino acids long. Trimming at V came to 5 bases and at J to 1 base, leaving 3 bases not matched to a gene. The V gene's germline CDR1 is SGHNT and CDR2 YENEEA. In DNA form, the CDR3 reads TGTGCCAGCAGCACCGGACAGGGGTCCTACGAGCAGTACTTC. It encodes CASSTGQGSYEQYF.

This clone was found a few times. The chain is built from TRBV9 and TRBJ2-2; 12 positions agree with TRBD2. The V and J ends lost 5 bases and 0 bases, in that order; junction bases with no gene match: 5. This CDR3 region has 17 residues. In germline, CDR1 is SGDLS, CDR2 YYNGEE. The CDR3 here is CASSRGTSGPNTGELFF. CDR3 nucleotide sequence: TGTGCCAGCAGTAGAGGGACTAGCGGGCCGAACACCGGGGAGCTGTTTTTT.

Only a few counts were recorded for this clone. The rearrangement uses TRBV11-3 and TRBJ1-3; maybe TRBD1 (5 bases). The germline gives CDR1 SGHNT, CDR2 YENEEA. This CDR3 has 14 amino acids. V dropped 2 bases and J dropped 4 bases, with 9 bases sitting between them. CDR3 nucleotide sequence: TGTGCCAGCAGCTTAAAACAGGCCGGAAACACCATATATTTT. It translates to CASSLKQAGNTIYF.

The rearrangement links TRBV6-8 to TRBJ2-7; 8 bases align to TRBD2. The CDR3 has 13 residues. V lost 4 bases and J lost 3; bases outside the gene matches: 2. Germline V gene lookup returns CDR1 MNHGY and CDR2 SAAAGT. The CDR3 is CASSFSGVYEQYF. CDR3 in DNA: TGTGCCAGCAGTTTTAGCGGGGTCTACGAGCAGTACTTC.

This rearrangement joins TRBV11-3 to TRBJ1-1, with 9 bases that match TRBD1. The CDR3 is 17 amino acids. Per the germline V gene, CDR1 is SGHNT and CDR2 is YENEEA. Trimming cost V 4 bases and J 10 bases; bases outside gene matches: 19. The CDR3 nucleotides read TGTGCCAGCAGCTCGGTAAAACGGGACAGGGCCGATTGGGGAGCTTTCTTT. Translation: CASSSVKRDRADWGAFF.

This clone was observed a handful of times. The chain recombines TRBV6-8 with TRBJ1-5; no clear D gene. Per germline, CDR1 MNHGY and CDR2 SAAAGT. CDR3 length: 15 amino acids. CDR3 DNA sequence: TGTGCACCTCGGGGAGGATCTGATAGCAATCAGCCCCAGCATTTT. Protein: CAPRGGSDSNQPQHF.

V and J are TRBV5-1 and TRBJ2-5; possibly TRBD1 for D (6 bases). Per the germline V gene, CDR1 is SGHRS and CDR2 is YFSETQ. V dropped 4 bases and J dropped 1 base, with 14 bases sitting between them. CDR3 size: 15 residues. CDR3 sequence reads: CASSIQGPGQETQYF. The CDR3 coding sequence is TGCGCCAGCAGCATACAGGGTCCAGGCCAAGAGACCCAGTACTTC.

The rearrangement links TRBV29-1 to TRBJ2-5, with a possible D match to TRBD2 (6 bases). CDR3 length: 15 residues. Germline CDR1 reads SQVTM; CDR2 reads ANQGSEA. V lost 0 bases to trimming and J lost 1 base, with 12 bases between them. CDR3 nucleotides: TGCAGCGTTGAAGAGGGGTACGGGGGCCAAGAGACCCAGTACTTC. This encodes CSVEEGYGGQETQYF.

The CDR3 DNA is TGCGCCAGCAGGCCGACTAGCGGTGGGGAGACCCAGTACTTC. This sequence encodes CASRPTSGGETQYF. The rearrangement links TRBV5-1 to TRBJ2-5; 9 bases are shared with TRBD2. Trimming at V came to 5 bases and at J to 5 bases, leaving 7 bases not matched to a gene. From germline, CDR1 is SGHRS and CDR2 YFSETQ. The CDR3 length is 14 residues. Filled out from reference TRBV5-1 and TRBJ2-5, the complete variable domain reads KAGVTQTPRYLIKTRGQQVTLSCSPISGHRSVSWYQQTPGQGLQFLFEYFSETQRNKGNFPGRFSGRQFSNSRSEMNVSTLELGDSALYLCASRPTSGGETQYFGPGTRLLVL.

This sequence joins TRBV6-8 and TRBJ1-1; 7 bases are shared with TRBD1. The CDR3 consists of 15 residues. Germline-derived CDR1 and CDR2 are MNHGY and SAAAGT. Trimming at V came to 5 bases and at J to 0 bases, leaving 6 bases not matched to a gene. The DNA of the CDR3 is TGTGCCAGCAGTCAGGGACAGACCATGAACACTGAAGCTTTCTTT. It encodes CASSQGQTMNTEAFF.

V and J are TRBV9 and TRBJ1-5; no reliable D call. CDR3 size: 14 residues. Germline CDR1 reads SGDLS; CDR2 reads YYNGEE. V lost 5 bases and J lost 2, with 11 bases in between. In DNA, the CDR3 is TGTGCCAGCAGTGAAGCCCATGGCAATCAGCCCCAGCATTTT. Translating it yields CASSEAHGNQPQHF. The whole variable domain, remainder taken from reference TRBV9 and TRBJ1-5, is DSGVTQTPKHLITATGQRVTLRCSPRSGDLSVYWYQQSLDQGLQFLIQYYNGEERAKGNILERFSAQQFPDLHSELNLSSLELGDSALYFCASSEAHGNQPQHFGDGTRLSIL.

This clone came up once. The chain uses TRBV29-1 and TRBJ2-3; no clear D gene. In germline, CDR1 is SQVTM, CDR2 ANQGSEA. Trimming cost V 4 bases and J 0 bases, with 8 bases left between them. This CDR3 region has 13 residues. CDR3 DNA: TGCAGCGTTGTCCCCGGCAGCACAGATACGCAGTATTTT. This encodes CSVVPGSTDTQYF.

V gene TRBV12-5 combines with J gene TRBJ2-1, with D perhaps assigned TRBD1 or TRBD2 (7 bases each). The CDR3 sequence is 17 residues long. Trimming took off 2 bases at V and 4 bases at J, with 18 bases between the two ends. In germline, CDR1 is LGHNT, CDR2 FRNRAP. The CDR3 loop is CASGLPRGRERYNEQFF. The CDR3 coding sequence is TGTGCTAGTGGTTTGCCTAGGGGGCGGGAGAGGTACAATGAGCAGTTCTTC.